This TCR beta chain was found in a study of T cell repertoires in cytomegalovirus infection (dated by TCRdb to the late 2010s). About the study as a whole: Alongside well-studied HLA-B-restricted epitopes, the peptide stimulations were aimed at recently identified HLA-C-restricted CMV epitopes, whose presentation resists viral immunomodulation. Because public TCR beta signatures pointed to carriage of CMV infection together with the matching HLA type, the HLA type of each donor mattered for the analysis. Broader findings and caveats from the paper: In both this cohort and an independent cohort of some 370 donors, the cumulative frequency of public TCR beta family members distinguished carriers of CMV infection plus the relevant HLA type. In the ex vivo response, HLA-C-restricted CMV-specific TCR beta clonotypes were dominant, and in two of eight donors the single most frequent clonotype came from this HLA-C-restricted group.

What the treatment or condition label conveys for this sample: in vitro stimulation with specific CMV peptide epitopes to enrich CMV-specific T cells. A few counts support this clonotype. It lacks a known antigen. No qualities accompany the bases; no much larger clone lies one base away. The germline V gene gives CDR1 as SGHVS and CDR2 as FNYEAQ. Trimming removed 8 bases from V and 2 bases from J; the gene matches leave 6 bases unexplained. Its CDR3 holds 14 amino acids, cysteine through phenylalanine. The CDR3 DNA has 42 bases and is translated from base 1. The instrument was an Illumina HiSeq 1500. TCRdb reprocessed the public reads (quality trimming at Q25 with fastp, clone calling with MiXCR) and kept in-frame beta chains. Rows matching on CDR3 protein sequence are summarized as one entry with the most common DNA and genes. Present in this sample are under 850,000 distinct CDR3 sequences, around a third of which were seen just once. The ten largest account for about 20% of the sample.

The chain joins TRBV7-6 to TRBJ2-3, and TRBD1 matches 8 of the central bases. The sequence came from a human donor in good health (CMV status not recorded). Some clones in this sample may be carry-over from other donors' samples. Here the sequenced sample was cultured PBMCs, taken from culture after CMV antigen stimulation. The DNA is as follows: TGTGCCAGCTCCCACAGGGGGGACACAGATACGCAGTATTTT. Translated, it reads CASSHRGDTDTQYF.